The clone carrying this TCR beta chain was found a few times. Its ends do not fully match the called genes, so a read error is possible. The data derive from a study of Graves' ophthalmopathy and Graves' hyperthyroidism. This CDR3 is built from 15 residues. Germline-derived CDR1 and CDR2 are SEHNR and FQNEAQ (reference sequence). RNA transcripts provided the template for amplifying TCR beta CDR3 regions. HTBI primers served in a first-round RT-PCR, which a second-round multiplex PCR followed. MiXCR, run by TCRdb on the multiplex PCR reads, gives a single entry per CDR3 protein. This repertoire shows roughly 350,000 distinct CDR3 sequences, approximately 17% found once; its top ten account for approximately 2.4%.

This receptor was identified in an adult woman with stable Graves' hyperthyroidism. V and J are TRBV7-9 and TRBJ2-5; 9 bases are shared with TRBD2. The sequenced sample consisted of peripheral blood. DNA of the CDR3: TGTGCCAGCAGCTTAAGTGCTAGCGGGGCAGAGACCAAGTACTTC. Protein product: CASSLSASGAETKYF.